The 7 T cell receptor beta chains below were found in one sample sequenced in a study of Ad26.COV2.S vaccination and SARS-CoV-2 variants. This sample's treatment: around 19 received Ad26.COV2.S at low or high dose, single or two shots; about 5 received placebo; per-sample allocation not given. Specimen acquisition occurred on day 63 following the initial vaccine or placebo injection. Libraries were prepared by immunoSEQ multiplex PCR; TCRdb keeps only in-frame clonotypes and omits some of them. Among around 310,000 clones listed, 85% to 90% were seen once. The source was peripheral blood, collected in a trial of Ad26.COV2.S vaccine versus placebo. The receptors were sampled from a person between 18 and 65 years old who received the Ad26.COV2.S COVID-19 vaccine or a placebo.

The rearrangement joins TRBV7-3 to TRBJ2-7; 8 nucleotides match TRBD2. This CDR3 is 16 amino acids long. J was trimmed by 9 bases and V by 1 base; bases with no gene match: 14. The germline V gene has CDR1 SGHTA and CDR2 FQGTGA. The CDR3 is CASSLRPGTRYERQYV. The CDR3 DNA reads TGTGCCAGCAGCTTAAGGCCAGGGACTAGATACGAGCGGCAGTACGTC.

V usage is TRBV6-5 and J usage is TRBJ1-1; D possibly corresponds to TRBD1 (5 bases). Germline V CDR1 and CDR2: MNHEY, SVGAGI. V was clipped by 4 bases and J by 6 bases, with 15 bases between them. CDR3 length: 14 residues. The CDR3 here is CASSSYDSAAEAFF. Here the CDR3 DNA reads TGTGCCAGCAGTTCTTACGACAGTGCCGCTGAAGCTTTCTTT.

The chain uses TRBV9 and TRBJ2-5; 10 nucleotides line up with TRBD1. J was trimmed by 4 bases and V by 7 bases; bases with no gene match: 7. The CDR3 runs to 14 residues. Germline CDR1 and CDR2: SGDLS and YYNGEE. The CDR3 sequence: CASSAGTGAETQYF. In nucleotides, the CDR3 is TGTGCCAGCTCCGCCGGGACAGGGGCAGAGACCCAGTACTTC.

The CDR3 DNA reads TGTGCCAGCAGCTCCACGAGGGGTGCCGGGGAGCTGTTTTTT. It is translated as CASSSTRGAGELFF. The chain couples TRBV27 to TRBJ2-2; D could derive from TRBD1 or TRBD2 (5 bases each). The germline V and J ends were trimmed by 6 bases and 6 bases, with 14 bases remaining between them. The CDR3 spans 14 residues. Germline-derived CDR1 and CDR2 are MNHEY and SMNVEV (reference sequence).

This rearrangement joins TRBV6-5 to TRBJ2-1, with D perhaps TRBD1 or TRBD2 (5 bases each). Germline V lookup: CDR1 MNHEY, CDR2 SVGAGI. V lost 7 bases and J 0 bases, leaving 10 bases between the germline ends. The CDR3 is 14 amino acids. The CDR3: CASTRDRSYNEQFF. The CDR3 nucleotides read TGTGCCAGCACCCGGGACCGCTCCTACAATGAGCAGTTCTTC.

V is TRBV11-3 and J is TRBJ2-1, with 7 bases identical to TRBD1. V shed 4 bases, J shed 14 bases, and the junction held 8 bases outside the gene matches. Germline values: CDR1 SGHNT, CDR2 YENEEA. The CDR3 consists of 12 residues. The CDR3 protein is CASSSTGYLEFF. The CDR3 DNA sequence: TGTGCCAGCAGCTCGACAGGGTACCTTGAGTTCTTC.

The rearrangement links TRBV18 to TRBJ1-2; 8 bases fit TRBD1. Germline-derived CDR1 and CDR2 are KGHSH and LQKENI. CDR3 length: 14 residues. Trimming cost V 2 bases and J 7 bases; bases outside gene matches: 6. CDR3 nucleotide sequence: TGTGCCAGCTCACCATTCGGACAGGGCTCTGGCTACACCTTC. Its translation: CASSPFGQGSGYTF.